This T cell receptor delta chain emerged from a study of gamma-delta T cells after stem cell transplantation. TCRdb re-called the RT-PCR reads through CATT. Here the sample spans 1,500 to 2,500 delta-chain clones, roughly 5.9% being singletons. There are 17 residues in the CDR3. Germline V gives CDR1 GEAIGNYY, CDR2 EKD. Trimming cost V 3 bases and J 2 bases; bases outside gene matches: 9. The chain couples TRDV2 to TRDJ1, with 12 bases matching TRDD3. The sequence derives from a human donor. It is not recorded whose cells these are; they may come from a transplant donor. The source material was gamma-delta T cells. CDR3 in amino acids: CACDALGDTAWTDKLIF. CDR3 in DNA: TGTGCCTGTGACGCCCTGGGGGATACGGCTTGGACCGATAAACTCATCTTT.